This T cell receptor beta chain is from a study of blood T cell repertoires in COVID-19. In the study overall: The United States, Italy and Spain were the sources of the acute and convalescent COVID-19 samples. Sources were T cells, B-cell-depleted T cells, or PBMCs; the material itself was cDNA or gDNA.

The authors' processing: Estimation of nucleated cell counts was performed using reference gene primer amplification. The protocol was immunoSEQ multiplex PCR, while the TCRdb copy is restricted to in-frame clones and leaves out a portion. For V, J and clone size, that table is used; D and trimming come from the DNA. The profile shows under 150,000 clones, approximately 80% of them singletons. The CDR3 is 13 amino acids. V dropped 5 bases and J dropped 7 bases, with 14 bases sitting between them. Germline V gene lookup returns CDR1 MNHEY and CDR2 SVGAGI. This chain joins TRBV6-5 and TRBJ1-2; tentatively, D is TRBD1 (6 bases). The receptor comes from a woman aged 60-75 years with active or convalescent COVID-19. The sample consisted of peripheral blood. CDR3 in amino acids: CASSIDRTGGYTF. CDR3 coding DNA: TGTGCCAGCAGTATAGACAGGACGGGTGGCTACACCTTC.